Below, 32 T cell receptor beta chains from the same sample are listed, as sequenced in a study of early T cells in non-severe SARS-CoV-2 infection. TCRdb redid the calling of the 5' RACE reads with MiXCR, one entry per CDR3 protein. The sample lists 40,000 to 55,000 distinct CDR3 sequences, roughly an eighth occurring once. Sequencing was performed on whole blood. The receptors derive from an adult who was a healthcare worker with PCR-confirmed SARS-CoV-2 infection or an uninfected control (not recorded which).

The table lists this clonotype with many counts. The chain is built from TRBV29-1 and TRBJ1-4; D remains ambiguous. Germline assignment: CDR1 SQVTM and CDR2 ANQGSEA. V lost 5 bases, J lost 3 bases, and 4 bases lay in between. This CDR3 is built from 11 residues. CDR3 bases: TGCAGCGTTTTGTCTAATGAAAAACTGTTTTTT. Its protein is CSVLSNEKLFF.

This clonotype was seen only a few times. This rearrangement joins TRBV11-2 to TRBJ2-1; no firm D call. V was cut by 7 bases and J by 5 bases, with 15 bases left in between. The CDR3 extends over 14 amino acids. Germline CDR1 SGHAT, CDR2 FQNNGV. The DNA of the CDR3 is TGTGCCAGCAACTTCCACGGGCTCAACAATGAGCAGTTCTTC. It is translated as CASNFHGLNNEQFF.

This clonotype was counted many times. V gene TRBV28 combines with J gene TRBJ1-6, with D unresolved. The V and J ends lost 6 bases and 9 bases respectively, with 12 bases between them. This CDR3 has 13 amino acids. Germline CDR1 reads MDHEN; CDR2 reads SYDVKM. The CDR3 DNA follows: TGTGCCAGCAGCCGTCGACCCGGTTCACCCCTCCACTTT. It yields the protein CASSRRPGSPLHF.

This clonotype was seen a few times. The chain is built from TRBV7-9 and TRBJ2-1, with TRBD2 matching over 7 bases. The V segment lost 3 bases and the J segment 7 bases; nucleotides outside the gene matches: 3. CDR3 length: 13 amino acids. Germline-derived CDR1 and CDR2 are SEHNR and FQNEAQ (reference sequence). CDR3: CASSFGTNNEQFF. Here the CDR3 DNA reads TGTGCCAGCAGCTTTGGGACTAATAATGAGCAGTTCTTC.

This clonotype has ten or more counts. V gene TRBV5-1 combines with J gene TRBJ2-2; 7 bases are shared with TRBD2. J lost 4 bases, V lost 0 bases, and 3 bases had no gene match. The CDR3 is made up of 15 amino acids. The germline V gene has CDR1 SGHRS and CDR2 YFSETQ. Here the CDR3 reads CASSLGGSGTGELFF. The CDR3 DNA sequence: TGCGCCAGCAGCTTGGGCGGGAGCGGCACCGGGGAGCTGTTTTTT.

This clonotype was observed many times. The J gene is TRBJ1-5, the V gene TRBV10-3; 9 nucleotides agree with TRBD1. Germline values: CDR1 ENHRY, CDR2 SYGVKD. This CDR3 is 15 amino acids long. V dropped 2 bases and J dropped 1; count of bases not matched to a gene: 0. The CDR3 protein is CAISEGTGSNQPQHF. CDR3 sequence (DNA): TGTGCCATCAGTGAGGGGACAGGGAGCAATCAGCCCCAGCATTTT.

This clonotype appeared many times. V gene TRBV5-1 combines with J gene TRBJ1-2; D not certain. CDR1 is SGHRS and CDR2 is YFSETQ in the germline V gene. Trimming cost V 1 base and J 0 bases, with 10 bases left between them. The CDR3 has 15 residues. This CDR3 reads CASSLRPGTNYGYTF. CDR3 nucleotide sequence: TGCGCCAGCAGCTTGAGGCCCGGGACTAACTATGGCTACACCTTC.

This clonotype is classed as medium-sized (0.01 to 0.1%). V usage is TRBV3-1 and J usage is TRBJ2-7, with TRBD1 matching over 7 bases. Germline CDR1 reads LGHDT; CDR2 reads YNNKEL (reference sequence). V was pared by 4 bases and J by 7 bases, with 4 bases of the junction left unmatched. The CDR3 spans 12 residues. DNA for the CDR3: TGTGCCAGCAGCCGAGGGGGCGGAGAGCAGTACTTC. Translated: CASSRGGGEQYF.

The table lists this clonotype with a few counts. This sequence joins TRBV5-1 and TRBJ2-7; TRBD1 aligns across 11 bases. The CDR3 is 14 residues long. Losses at the gene ends were 5 bases for V and 6 bases for J; bases not matched to a gene: 7. Per the germline V gene, CDR1 is SGHRS and CDR2 is YFSETQ. CDR3 sequence: CASRPGTGGGEQYF. CDR3 nucleotide sequence: TGCGCCAGCAGACCCGGGACAGGGGGAGGCGAGCAGTACTTC.

In this sample, this clonotype turned up many times. The chain combines TRBV5-1 with TRBJ1-5; D not certain. Germline lookup yields CDR1 SGHRS and CDR2 YFSETQ. The CDR3 has 13 residues. V was pared by 0 bases and J by 5 bases, with 6 bases between. CDR3 amino acids: CASSLGTDQPQHF. The CDR3 DNA reads as TGCGCCAGCAGCTTGGGTACGGATCAGCCCCAGCATTTT.

A few counts support this clonotype. The V gene is TRBV7-2, the J gene TRBJ1-3; D uncertain. The CDR3 loop spans 13 amino acids. V lost 3 bases and J lost 2, with 5 bases in between. The germline CDR1 and CDR2 sequences are SGHTA and FQGNSA. The DNA for the CDR3 is TGTGCCAGCAGCTTTTCAGCTGGAAACACCATATATTTT. Amino acid sequence: CASSFSAGNTIYF.

There are a few counts of this clonotype. This sequence joins TRBV28 and TRBJ1-2; D not resolved. V gave up 6 bases and J gave up 0 bases, with 5 bases separating them. Germline loops: CDR1 MDHEN, CDR2 SYDVKM. This CDR3 is 12 amino acids long. CDR3 DNA: TGTGCCAGCAGGATAACTAACTATGGCTACACCTTC. This codes for CASRITNYGYTF.

This clonotype was counted many times. The chain couples TRBV20-1 to TRBJ1-2; 7 bases are a match to TRBD1. CDR1 is DFQATT, CDR2 SNEGSKA, per germline (reference sequence). V trimming: 0 bases; J trimming: 3 bases; junction bases outside the gene matches: 10. This CDR3 spans 16 amino acids. The chain's CDR3 is CSARDHRQGFDYGYTF. In DNA, the CDR3 is TGCAGTGCTAGAGATCATCGACAGGGCTTTGACTATGGCTACACCTTC.

V gene TRBV12-3 or TRBV12-4 combines with J gene TRBJ1-6; D gene ambiguous. The length of the CDR3 is 12 residues. V was trimmed by 3 bases and J by 8 bases, leaving 5 bases between them. Here the CDR3 reads CASSFRDSPLHF. The CDR3 nucleotides read TGTGCCAGCAGTTTTCGGGATTCACCCCTCCACTTT.

The rearrangement uses TRBV5-1 and TRBJ1-1; the match to TRBD1 covers 7 bases. V shed 2 bases and J 0 bases; nucleotides not matched to a gene: 4. The CDR3 length is 15 residues. In germline, CDR1 is SGHRS, CDR2 YFSETQ. CDR3 nucleotides: TGCGCCAGCAGCTTTGGGACAGAGATGAACACTGAAGCTTTCTTT. Amino acid sequence: CASSFGTEMNTEAFF.

This clonotype came up many times. This chain uses TRBV29-1 with TRBJ2-1; no definite D call. The length of the CDR3 is 13 residues. Germline CDR1 SQVTM, CDR2 ANQGSEA. Trimming took off 4 bases at V and 4 bases at J, with 11 bases between the two ends. The CDR3 loop is CSVALQRYNEQFF. The CDR3 DNA follows: TGCAGCGTTGCTCTACAGAGATACAATGAGCAGTTCTTC.

This clonotype was recorded a few times. The rearrangement uses TRBV11-3 and TRBJ2-1, with TRBD1 as a possible D gene (6 bases). Per germline, CDR1 SGHNT and CDR2 YENEEA. V dropped 4 bases and J dropped 6 bases, with 13 bases sitting between them. The CDR3 spans 14 residues. The DNA of the CDR3 is TGTGCCAGCAGCTCGCGAGCCAGGGGCAATGAGCAGTTCTTC. Its protein is CASSSRARGNEQFF.

This clonotype was counted many times. The chain is built from TRBV5-6 and TRBJ2-1; 10 positions match TRBD2. This CDR3 contains 15 residues. CDR1 is SGHDT, CDR2 YYEEEE, per germline. The V and J ends lost 3 bases and 4 bases, in that order; junction bases with no gene match: 4. The CDR3 spells CASSSGTSDYNEQFF. The CDR3 nucleotides are TGTGCCAGCAGCTCAGGGACTAGCGATTACAATGAGCAGTTCTTC.

This clonotype has more than one count but fewer than ten. The rearrangement links TRBV7-8 to TRBJ1-1, with D unresolved. Looked up from germline, CDR1 is SGHVS and CDR2 is FQNEAQ. Trimming took 5 bases from V and 10 from J, leaving 17 bases between them. This CDR3 has 13 residues. The CDR3 loop reads CASSLVGYTLAFF. The CDR3 DNA reads TGTGCCAGCAGCCTAGTCGGGTACACTCTAGCTTTCTTT.

This clonotype came up many times. J is TRBJ2-7 and V is TRBV10-3; 7 nucleotides agree with TRBD2. With V trimmed by 6 bases and J by 5 bases, 10 bases remained unmatched. The CDR3 has 14 amino acids. Germline V CDR1 and CDR2: ENHRY, SYGVKD. This CDR3 is CAIRRTGGFDEQYF. In nucleotides, the CDR3 is TGTGCCATCAGGAGGACGGGAGGTTTCGACGAGCAGTACTTC.

This clonotype was counted ten times or more. V and J are TRBV29-1 and TRBJ2-3; possibly TRBD1 for D (5 bases). V lost 7 bases and J 5 bases, leaving 16 bases between the germline ends. The CDR3 loop spans 13 amino acids. CDR1 is SQVTM, CDR2 ANQGSEA, per germline. CDR3 loop: CSANTGPGDTQYF. CDR3 sequence (DNA): TGCAGCGCTAACACAGGACCTGGAGATACGCAGTATTTT.

The V gene is TRBV29-1, the J gene TRBJ2-1, with TRBD2 as a possible D gene (6 bases). Between the trimmed V and J ends, which lost 6 bases and 5 bases, there was a span of 11 bases. The CDR3 has 12 residues. Germline CDR1 reads SQVTM; CDR2 reads ANQGSEA. The CDR3, as DNA: TGCAGCGTGGAGGGGAATAACAATGAGCAGTTCTTC. It is translated as CSVEGNNNEQFF.

In this sample, this clonotype turned up many times. V and J are TRBV29-1 and TRBJ1-2, with 8 bases aligning to TRBD1. The junction had 8 bases not matched to a gene; V was cut back by 3 bases and J by 2 bases. Per germline, CDR1 SQVTM and CDR2 ANQGSEA. This CDR3 is built from 15 residues. The CDR3 nucleotides are TGCAGCGTTGACTTTGGAGCAGGGGGCAACTATGGCTACACCTTC. Its protein is CSVDFGAGGNYGYTF.

This clonotype was observed a handful of times. This chain uses TRBV3-1 with TRBJ1-2; maybe TRBD1 (6 bases). Germline values: CDR1 LGHDT, CDR2 YNNKEL (reference sequence). Trimming pared 0 bases from V and 4 bases from J, leaving 18 bases between. CDR3 length equals 17 residues. The CDR3 is CASSQERGARGGYGYTF. CDR3 DNA: TGTGCCAGCAGCCAAGAAAGAGGTGCGCGAGGGGGCTATGGCTACACCTTC.

In this sample, this clonotype turned up a few times. V usage is TRBV6-5 and J usage is TRBJ2-1, with TRBD2 identical over 8 bases. This CDR3 has 15 amino acids. Looked up from germline, CDR1 is MNHEY and CDR2 is SVGAGI. V shed 6 bases and J 2 bases; nucleotides not matched to a gene: 6. CDR3: CASSLLAVAYNEQFF. Written as DNA, the CDR3 is TGTGCCAGCAGCCTACTAGCGGTGGCCTACAATGAGCAGTTCTTC.

This chain joins TRBV9 and TRBJ2-2; 10 positions match TRBD1. The germline V gene has CDR1 SGDLS and CDR2 YYNGEE. There are 18 residues in the CDR3. The V segment lost 4 bases and the J segment 2 bases; nucleotides outside the gene matches: 11. This CDR3 reads CASSPRDRGLKNTGELFF. CDR3 in DNA: TGTGCCAGCAGCCCGCGGGACAGGGGACTTAAAAACACCGGGGAGCTGTTTTTT.

This clonotype appeared a few times. CDR3 region: CASSPGLPFETQYF. CDR3 DNA sequence: TGTGCCAGCAGCCCGGGACTACCATTCGAGACCCAGTACTTC. The chain joins TRBV9 to TRBJ2-5; 7 bases agree with TRBD2. The CDR3 is made up of 14 amino acids. V shed 4 bases and J 5 bases; nucleotides not matched to a gene: 8. Germline CDR1 is SGDLS and CDR2 is YYNGEE.

At least ten counts were recorded for this clonotype. The chain couples TRBV11-1 to TRBJ1-3; no firm D call. The CDR3 totals 14 residues. V was shortened by 6 bases and J by 0 bases, with 9 bases between the two germline ends. Germline-derived CDR1 and CDR2 are SGHAT and FQDESV (reference sequence). CDR3 nucleotide sequence: TGTGCCAGCAGAGGTCCGTCCTCTGGAAACACCATATATTTT. Protein product: CASRGPSSGNTIYF.

This clonotype has ten or more counts. J is TRBJ1-2 and V is TRBV5-4; TRBD1 matches at 7 bases. The CDR3 contains 13 residues. Germline V gives CDR1 SGHNT, CDR2 YYREEE (reference sequence). J lost 3 bases, V lost 4 bases, and 3 bases had no gene match. CDR3 sequence reads: CASSPDRDYGYTF. The CDR3 nucleotides are TGTGCCAGCAGCCCCGACAGGGACTATGGCTACACCTTC.

In this sample, this clonotype turned up a few times. This rearrangement joins TRBV7-3 to TRBJ2-5; 10 nucleotides match TRBD1. Losses at the gene ends were 5 bases for V and 4 bases for J; bases not matched to a gene: 1. The CDR3 extends over 13 amino acids. From germline, CDR1 is SGHTA and CDR2 FQGTGA. DNA for the CDR3: TGTGCCAGCAGCCGGACAGGGGGAGAGACCCAGTACTTC. This encodes CASSRTGGETQYF.

There are many counts of this clonotype. The gene calls are TRBV7-6 and TRBJ2-3; 10 nucleotides line up with TRBD2. The V segment lost 1 base and the J segment 3 bases; nucleotides outside the gene matches: 4. This CDR3 is built from 16 residues. The germline CDR1 and CDR2 sequences are SGHVS and FNYEAQ. This chain's CDR3 is CASSLVAGGRTDTQYF. CDR3 DNA sequence: TGTGCCAGCAGCTTAGTAGCGGGAGGCCGTACAGATACGCAGTATTTT.

There are a few counts of this clonotype. A read error may produce the germline difference seen at one junction end. V is TRBV4-2 and J is TRBJ2-6; D might be TRBD1 (5 bases). The germline V gene encodes CDR1 LGHNA and CDR2 YNFKEQ. The CDR3 totals 17 residues. The CDR3 coding sequence is TGTGCCAGCAGCCAAGATGATCAGAGCTCTGGGGCCAACGTCCTGATTTTC. This gives the protein CASSQDDQSSGANVLIF.